A single sample is the source of the 13 T cell receptor beta chains below, sequenced in a study of shared clonotypes between healthy human individuals. Profiled with immunoSEQ multiplex PCR; TCRdb holds only in-frame clones, not every one. The sample yields roughly 2,000,000 clones, roughly 95% seen once. Positively selected for CCR7, the CD45RO-negative cells used as naive CD8 cells excluded terminally differentiated effector memory CD45RA+ cells. The sequenced sample consisted of naive CD8+ T cells sorted from blood. Every receptor here comes from a man aged 18 to 30 in good health.

This chain links TRBV5-4 with TRBJ2-5; no firm D call. The CDR3 length is 13 residues. Germline-derived CDR1 and CDR2 are SGHNT and YYREEE (reference sequence). V shed 2 bases and J shed 2 bases, with 7 bases lying between them. The CDR3 protein is CASSFSEQETQYF. CDR3 DNA sequence: TGTGCCAGCAGCTTTTCAGAGCAAGAGACCCAGTACTTC.

This chain links TRBV5-1 with TRBJ2-2, with TRBD2 identical over 7 bases. V trimming: 0 bases; J trimming: 4 bases; junction bases outside the gene matches: 9. This CDR3 has 17 amino acids. Germline V gives CDR1 SGHRS, CDR2 YFSETQ. This CDR3 is CASSLASPGEGTGELFF. The CDR3 DNA sequence: TGCGCCAGCAGCTTGGCCTCACCTGGGGAGGGCACCGGGGAGCTGTTTTTT.

With regard to this clone: Different DNA sequences within this sample yield the same CDR3. V and J are TRBV6-1 and TRBJ2-1; TRBD2 matches 12 bases. The CDR3 totals 15 residues. V trimming: 3 bases; J trimming: 6 bases; junction bases outside the gene matches: 3. Germline V gene data show CDR1 as MNHNS and CDR2 as SASEGT. The DNA of the CDR3 is TGTGCCAGCAGTGATCTAGCGGGGGGGATCAATGAGCAGTTCTTC. Translation: CASSDLAGGINEQFF.

The rearrangement joins TRBV4-1 to TRBJ2-5; TRBD2 matches at 8 bases. CDR1 and CDR2 from the germline V gene are MGHRA and YSYEKL. The CDR3 runs 17 residues. After removal of 4 bases from V and 3 bases from J, the junction contained 13 bases not matched to a gene. In nucleotides, the CDR3 is TGCGCCAGCAGCCCCCGGGGCGGACCAGCGGGAGAAGAGACCCAGTACTTC. Residues: CASSPRGGPAGEETQYF.

The rearrangement uses TRBV6-6 and TRBJ2-3; D could derive from TRBD1 or TRBD2 (6 bases each). Germline V gene lookup returns CDR1 MNHNY and CDR2 SVGAGI (reference sequence). This CDR3 comprises 16 residues. With 5 bases removed from V and 5 bases from J, the gap between germline ends came to 20 bases. The chain's CDR3 is CASSPLGSWGLDTQYF. The CDR3 DNA sequence: TGTGCCAGCAGTCCCCTCGGGAGTTGGGGGCTAGATACGCAGTATTTT.

This clone was seen just once. This rearrangement joins TRBV15 to TRBJ2-7; unclear D gene. The CDR3 is made up of 11 amino acids. Germline assignment: CDR1 LNHNV and CDR2 YYDKDF (reference sequence). Trimming stripped 7 bases from V and 3 bases from J, with 7 bases between. The chain's CDR3 is CATTNDYEQYF. In DNA form, the CDR3 reads TGTGCCACCACCAATGACTACGAGCAGTACTTC.

The V gene is TRBV2, the J gene TRBJ2-6, with 11 bases lining up with TRBD2. The CDR3 covers 16 residues. Per germline, CDR1 SNHLY and CDR2 FYNNEI. The J segment lost 2 bases and the V segment lost 10 bases, leaving 7 bases of the junction unmatched. CDR3 in amino acids: CATILAGDPGANVLTF. The DNA of the CDR3 is TGTGCCACCATACTAGCGGGAGACCCTGGGGCCAACGTCCTGACTTTC.

The chain joins TRBV5-8 to TRBJ2-6; TRBD2 is a possible D gene (5 bases). V was pared by 3 bases and J by 4 bases, with 17 bases between. CDR1 is SGHTS and CDR2 is YDEGEE in the germline V gene. The CDR3 has 17 amino acids. This CDR3 is CASSSYFEGSGANVLTF. The CDR3 coding sequence is TGTGCCAGCAGCTCCTATTTTGAGGGCTCGGGGGCCAACGTCCTGACTTTC.

The chain links TRBV6-5 to TRBJ2-7; the D is unclear. CDR3 length: 14 amino acids. Germline V CDR1 and CDR2: MNHEY, SVGAGI. V lost 7 bases and J 0 bases, leaving 13 bases between the germline ends. The CDR3 DNA follows: TGTGCCAGCAAGCCCTCCATCCGCTCCTACGAGCAGTACTTC. It yields the protein CASKPSIRSYEQYF.

The gene calls are TRBV11-3 and TRBJ1-1; TRBD1 agrees at 7 bases. Germline assignment: CDR1 SGHNT and CDR2 YENEEA. The trim removed 5 bases at V and 8 bases at J, leaving 8 bases unmatched. The length of the CDR3 is 13 residues. In DNA, the CDR3 is TGTGCCAGCAGCCCAGGGGGGGCAGACGAAGCTTTCTTT. Protein: CASSPGGADEAFF.

This chain links TRBV27 with TRBJ2-2; D remains ambiguous. The ends were cut back, 5 bases at V and 0 bases at J, with 10 bases in the middle. The CDR3 totals 15 residues. Germline V gene data show CDR1 as MNHEY and CDR2 as SMNVEV (reference sequence). CDR3 protein: CASSTPGANTGELFF. Here the CDR3 DNA reads TGTGCCAGCAGTACCCCCGGCGCGAACACCGGGGAGCTGTTTTTT.

The chain is built from TRBV11-2 and TRBJ2-7; 8 nucleotides line up with TRBD2. J was trimmed by 2 bases and V by 5 bases; bases with no gene match: 5. This CDR3 region has 14 residues. Germline values: CDR1 SGHAT, CDR2 FQNNGV. DNA of the CDR3: TGTGCCAGCAGCCGGGGGGGAGGAACCTACGAGCAGTACTTC. Translated: CASSRGGGTYEQYF.

J is TRBJ2-4 and V is TRBV30; 7 nucleotides agree with TRBD1. Unmatched junction bases numbered 8, after V lost 1 base and J lost 2 bases. The CDR3 has 16 amino acids. In germline, CDR1 is GTSNPN, CDR2 SVGIG (reference sequence). CDR3 sequence: CAWSALKTGPKNIQYF. The CDR3 DNA reads as TGTGCCTGGAGTGCCCTAAAGACAGGGCCCAAAAACATTCAGTACTTC.